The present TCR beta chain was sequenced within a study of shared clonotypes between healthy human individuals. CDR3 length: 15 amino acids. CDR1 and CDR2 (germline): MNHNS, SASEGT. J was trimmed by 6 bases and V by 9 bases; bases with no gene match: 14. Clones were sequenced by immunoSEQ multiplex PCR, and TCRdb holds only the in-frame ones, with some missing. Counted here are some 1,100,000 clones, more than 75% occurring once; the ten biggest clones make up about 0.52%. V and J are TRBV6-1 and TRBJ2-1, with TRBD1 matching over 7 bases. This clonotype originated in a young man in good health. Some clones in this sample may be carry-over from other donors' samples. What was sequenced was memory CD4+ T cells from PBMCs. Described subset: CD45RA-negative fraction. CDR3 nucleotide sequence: TGTGCCAGTAGGATAGACAGGGTTCTGATCAATGAGCAGTTCTTC. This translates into CASRIDRVLINEQFF.